These T cell receptor beta chains were read from a single sample in a study of blood T cells in healthy people across ages. TCRdb ran MiXCR on the 5' RACE reads and lists one entry per CDR3 protein. In the table there are about 1.8 million distinct CDR3 sequences, 40% to 55% of which are singletons. The sequenced sample consisted of blood. These receptors came from a woman in her thirties or forties in good health. Each CDR3 is given with its conserved first and last residue. Fields, in order: V gene, D gene, J gene, clone size, CDR3 DNA, CDR3 protein. A D gene is named only where the DNA matches it firmly. Clone sizes are given selectively: once, few, many, or a class where the clone is expanded.

>TRBV10-3|-|TRBJ2-7|-
TGTGCCATCAGGCCCCACGACAACTCCTACGAGCAGTACTTC
CAIRPHDNSYEQYF
>TRBV7-9|-|TRBJ2-1|few
TGTGCCAGCAGCTTGGACTCCTTCAATGAGCAGTTCTTC
CASSLDSFNEQFF
>TRBV18|TRBD1|TRBJ2-6|-
TGTGCCAGCTCATCAGACAGGGGGCGCTCTGGGGCCAACGTCCTGACTTTC
CASSSDRGRSGANVLTF
>TRBV18|-|TRBJ1-6|-
TGTGCCAGCTCACCATCGGGGCACGGTAATTCACCCCTCCACTTT
CASSPSGHGNSPLHF
>TRBV6-5|-|TRBJ2-7|-
TGTGCCAGCAGTTATATCGGGACGGTAAGACCCTACGAGCAGTACTTC
CASSYIGTVRPYEQYF
>TRBV6-2/TRBV6-3|TRBD1|TRBJ1-5|few
TGTGCCAGCAGGGGACAGGGGTACAGGGGCAATCAGCCCCAGCATTTT
CASRGQGYRGNQPQHF
>TRBV6-5|-|TRBJ2-1|-
TGTGCCAGCAGTTACTCCTTTCTCAGGGCCTCAGAGTACAATGAGCAGTTCTTC
CASSYSFLRASEYNEQFF
>TRBV7-2|-|TRBJ2-5|-
TGTGCCAGCAGCCCTTCGCCGGGTCTTGAGACCCAGTACTTC
CASSPSPGLETQYF
>TRBV14|-|TRBJ1-1|-
TGTGCCAGCAGCCGCCTGGGGCAGGGTGACGCTTTCTTT
CASSRLGQGDAFF
>TRBV15|-|TRBJ2-3|-
TGTGCCACCAGCAGAGTCTCTCTGGGGGGCACAGATACGCAGTATTTT
CATSRVSLGGTDTQYF
>TRBV6-5|TRBD1|TRBJ2-3|few
TGTGCCAGCAGTCCGGGGACAGCTCGGGGCACAGATACGCAGTATTTT
CASSPGTARGTDTQYF
>TRBV20-1|-|TRBJ1-1|-
TGCAGTGCTAGGCCCCCATCGGGACCAAACACTGAAGCTTTCTTT
CSARPPSGPNTEAFF
>TRBV6-1|-|TRBJ2-2|-
TGTGCCAGCACCCGGAGGAGGGGAAACACCGGGGAGCTGTTTTTT
CASTRRRGNTGELFF
>TRBV25-1|TRBD1|TRBJ2-7|few
TGTGCCAGCAGTGGCTCACTCGGGACAGCCGCGAACGAGCAGTACTTC
CASSGSLGTAANEQYF
>TRBV20-1|-|TRBJ1-5|-
TGCAGTGCTAGAGATGCCGGGACCGATCAGCCCCAGCATTTT
CSARDAGTDQPQHF
>TRBV29-1|TRBD1|TRBJ2-7|many
TGCAGCGTGTTGGTAGGGGGCGGGTACGAGCAGTACTTC
CSVLVGGGYEQYF
>TRBV10-3|-|TRBJ2-5|few
TGTGCCATCAGTCAGGGCCAAGAGACCCAGTACTTC
CAISQGQETQYF
>TRBV9|TRBD2|TRBJ2-1|-
TGTGCCAGCAGCGGACTAGCGGCAAACAATGAGCAGTTCTTC
CASSGLAANNEQFF
>TRBV6-5|-|TRBJ2-1|few
TGTGCCAGCAGTCCCCCGGGGGGCTTTAGCAATGAGCAGTTCTTC
CASSPPGGFSNEQFF
>TRBV4-3|-|TRBJ2-3|-
TGCGCCAGCAGCCAAGCGGGGCGCATGGGCACAGATACGCAGTATTTT
CASSQAGRMGTDTQYF
>TRBV28|-|TRBJ2-4|-
TGTGCCAGCAGCCCCCCCGCCCCACGGGGCATTCAGTACTTC
CASSPPAPRGIQYF
>TRBV6-5|-|TRBJ2-1|-
TGTGCCAGCAGTTACTCGACCCTCGGCCTCAATGAGCAGTTCTTC
CASSYSTLGLNEQFF
>TRBV20-1|TRBD2|TRBJ2-5|few
TGCAGTGCCGGGAAAGGACTAGCCTCTAGGGAGACCCAGTACTTC
CSAGKGLASRETQYF
>TRBV15|-|TRBJ2-5|-
TGTGCCACCAGCAGAGTGGCGATCCAAGAGACCCAGTACTTC
CATSRVAIQETQYF
>TRBV2|TRBD2|TRBJ2-5|once
TGTGCCAGTAGTGAAGATCGGGAGGTTCAAGAGACCCAGTACTTC
CASSEDREVQETQYF
>TRBV9|TRBD2|TRBJ2-5|-
TGTGCCAGCAGCGTAGATCCTGGGACTAAAGAGACCCAGTACTTC
CASSVDPGTKETQYF
>TRBV12-3/TRBV12-4|TRBD2|TRBJ2-5|-
TGTGCCAGCAGTTCCTTAGCGGGGTCAGAGACCCAGTACTTC
CASSSLAGSETQYF
>TRBV20-1|-|TRBJ2-3|once
TGCAGTGCTAGAGGACCGGGACGGGGAACCACAGATACGCAGTATTTT
CSARGPGRGTTDTQYF
>TRBV12-3/TRBV12-4|TRBD1|TRBJ1-5|-
TGTGCCAGCAGTTGGGGTACAGGGGCCGATCAGCCCCAGCATTTT
CASSWGTGADQPQHF
>TRBV6-2/TRBV6-3|-|TRBJ1-5|-
TGTGCCAGCAGTTACTCCCGGGTAGGGTATCAGCCCCAGCATTTT
CASSYSRVGYQPQHF
>TRBV12-3/TRBV12-4|-|TRBJ1-6|-
TGTGCCAGCAGTTTAGCGGACAGCTCACCCCTCCACTTT
CASSLADSSPLHF
>TRBV6-2/TRBV6-3|-|TRBJ2-7|few
TGTGCCAGCAGCCTAGTTATCCCACCCCAGCTGGGGGACATCTACGAGCAGTACTTC
CASSLVIPPQLGDIYEQYF
>TRBV11-1|-|TRBJ2-5|few
TGTGCCAGCAGCCCTGGACGGACTATTGAGGAGACCCAGTACTTC
CASSPGRTIEETQYF
>TRBV27|-|TRBJ2-1|-
TGTGCCAGCACCCCGAGGGGGAATTCCTACAATGAGCAGTTCTTC
CASTPRGNSYNEQFF
>TRBV7-2|-|TRBJ2-5|few
TGTGCCAGCAGCTCACTCATAGCGGTGGGGAAAGAGACCCAGTACTTC
CASSSLIAVGKETQYF